A single T cell receptor (beta chain) is shown here with its context. As yet, its antigen is unknown. The data were taken from a study of OX40 agonist ivuxolimab in advanced cancers. Study overall: Cancers in dose escalation were hepatocellular, melanoma, renal cell and head and neck. Subjects had a mean age of roughly 60 years, with a range of about 23 to 85; less than 90% were male.

The timepoints at which blood was sampled were baseline, cycle 4 day 1, and cycle 7 day 1. Broader study findings: Circulating CD4+ and CD8+ T cells showed clonal expansion by week 6 at 0.1 to 3.0 mg/kg.

Clones were read by immunoSEQ multiplex PCR, and TCRdb kept only the in-frame ones, dropping some. Of about 40,000 clones listed, 75% to 90% are singletons. Germline assignment: CDR1 LNHNV and CDR2 YYDKDF (reference sequence). With 5 bases clipped from V and 2 bases from J, the junction kept 8 bases outside the gene matches. CDR3 size: 15 residues. The chain has TRBV15 and TRBJ1-1; 7 positions match TRBD1. This clonotype originated in an adult with an advanced solid tumor such as melanoma, head and neck, liver or kidney cancer. The source material was CD4+ or CD8+ T cells sorted from blood, sampled in a trial of the OX40 agonist ivuxolimab. CDR3 in DNA: TGTGCCACCAGCGAGGGACAGTGGAGTAACACTGAAGCTTTCTTT. Amino acids: CATSEGQWSNTEAFF.